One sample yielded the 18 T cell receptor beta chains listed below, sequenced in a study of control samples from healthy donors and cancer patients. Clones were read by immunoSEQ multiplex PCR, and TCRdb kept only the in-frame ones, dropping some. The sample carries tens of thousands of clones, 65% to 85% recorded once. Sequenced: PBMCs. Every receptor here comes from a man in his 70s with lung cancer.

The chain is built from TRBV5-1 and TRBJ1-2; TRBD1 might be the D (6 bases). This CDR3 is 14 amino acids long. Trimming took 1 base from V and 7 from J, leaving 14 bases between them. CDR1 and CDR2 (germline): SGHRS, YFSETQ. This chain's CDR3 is CASSLKGDGVGYTF. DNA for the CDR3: TGCGCCAGCAGCTTGAAGGGGGATGGGGTTGGCTACACCTTC.

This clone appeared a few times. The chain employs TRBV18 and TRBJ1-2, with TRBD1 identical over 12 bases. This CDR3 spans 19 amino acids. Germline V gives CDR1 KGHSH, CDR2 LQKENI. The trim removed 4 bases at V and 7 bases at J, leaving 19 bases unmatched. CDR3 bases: TGTGCCAGCTCACAAATTAACCCGGGACAGGGGGCGTCGATGGCTGGCTACACCTTC. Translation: CASSQINPGQGASMAGYTF.

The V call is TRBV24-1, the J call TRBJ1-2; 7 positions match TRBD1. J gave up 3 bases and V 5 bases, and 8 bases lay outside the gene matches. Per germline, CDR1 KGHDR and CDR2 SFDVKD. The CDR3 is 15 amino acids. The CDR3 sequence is CATSASGQVHYGYTF. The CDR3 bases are TGTGCCACCAGTGCCTCCGGACAGGTACACTATGGCTACACCTTC.

The CDR3 sequence is CASSLGGGGSPLHF. The CDR3 bases are TGCGCCAGCAGCTTAGGCGGGGGCGGGTCACCCCTCCACTTT. This chain connects TRBV5-1 to TRBJ1-6; tentative D call: TRBD1 (6 bases). The V gene lost 2 bases and the J gene lost 10 bases, with 13 bases spanning the gap. The germline CDR1 and CDR2 sequences are SGHRS and YFSETQ. This CDR3 contains 14 residues.

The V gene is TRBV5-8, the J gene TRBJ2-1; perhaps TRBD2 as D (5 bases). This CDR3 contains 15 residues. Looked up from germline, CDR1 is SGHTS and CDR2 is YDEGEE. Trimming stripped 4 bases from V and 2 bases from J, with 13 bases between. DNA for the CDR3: TGTGCCAGCAGCGTGAAACTAGGGCCCTACAATGAGCAGTTCTTC. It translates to CASSVKLGPYNEQFF.

The CDR3 loop is CASSLDRTYNSPLHF. CDR3 sequence (DNA): TGTGCCAGCTCACTAGACAGGACCTATAATTCACCCCTCCACTTT. The chain is built from TRBV18 and TRBJ1-6; a possible D gene is TRBD1 (6 bases). This CDR3 has 15 residues. Germline CDR1 and CDR2: KGHSH and LQKENI. Trimming pared 4 bases from V and 2 bases from J, leaving 9 bases between.

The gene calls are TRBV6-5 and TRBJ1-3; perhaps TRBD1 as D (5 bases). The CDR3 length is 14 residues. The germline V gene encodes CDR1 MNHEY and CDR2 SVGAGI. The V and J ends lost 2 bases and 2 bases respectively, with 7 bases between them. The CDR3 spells CASSYRGTGNTIYF. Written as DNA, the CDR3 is TGTGCCAGCAGTTACAGGGGTACTGGAAACACCATATATTTT.

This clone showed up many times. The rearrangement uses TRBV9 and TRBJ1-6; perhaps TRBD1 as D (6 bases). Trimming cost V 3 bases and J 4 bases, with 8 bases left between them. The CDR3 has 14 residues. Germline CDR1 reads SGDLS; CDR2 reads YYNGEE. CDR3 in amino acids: CASSEQGYNSPLHF. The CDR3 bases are TGTGCCAGCAGCGAACAGGGATATAATTCACCCCTCCACTTT.

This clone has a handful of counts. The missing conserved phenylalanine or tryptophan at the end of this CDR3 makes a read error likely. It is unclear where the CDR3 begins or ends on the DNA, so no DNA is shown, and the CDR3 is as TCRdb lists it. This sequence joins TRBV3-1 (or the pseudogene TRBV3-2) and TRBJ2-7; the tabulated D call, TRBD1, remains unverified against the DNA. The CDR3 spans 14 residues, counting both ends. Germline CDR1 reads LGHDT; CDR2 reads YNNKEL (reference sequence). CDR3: CASSQDKFPGQGGI.

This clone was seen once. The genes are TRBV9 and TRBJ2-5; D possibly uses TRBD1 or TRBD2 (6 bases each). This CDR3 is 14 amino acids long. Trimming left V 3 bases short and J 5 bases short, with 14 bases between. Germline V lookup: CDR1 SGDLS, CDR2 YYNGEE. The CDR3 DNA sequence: TGTGCCAGCAGCGAGGGGGGCCGACTGGAGACCCAGTACTTC. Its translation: CASSEGGRLETQYF.

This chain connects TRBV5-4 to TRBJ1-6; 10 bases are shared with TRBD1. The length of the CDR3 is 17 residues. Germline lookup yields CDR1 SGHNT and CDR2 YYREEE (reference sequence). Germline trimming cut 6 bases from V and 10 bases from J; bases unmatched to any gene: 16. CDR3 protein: CASIKIRDRGSESPLHF. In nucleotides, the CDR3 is TGTGCCAGCATCAAAATCCGGGACAGGGGTTCGGAGTCACCCCTCCACTTT.

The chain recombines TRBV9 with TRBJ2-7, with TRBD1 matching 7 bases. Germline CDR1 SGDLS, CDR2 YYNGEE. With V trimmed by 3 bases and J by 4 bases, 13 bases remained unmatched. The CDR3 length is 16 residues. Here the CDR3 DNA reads TGTGCCAGCAGCGCGGGGTCCGGGACAGTTAATTACGAGCAGTACTTC. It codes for CASSAGSGTVNYEQYF.

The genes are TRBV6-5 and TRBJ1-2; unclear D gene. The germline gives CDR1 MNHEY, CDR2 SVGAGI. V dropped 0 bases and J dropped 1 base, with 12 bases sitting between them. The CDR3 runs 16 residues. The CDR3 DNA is TGTGCCAGCAGTTACTCGAAAATTGCAGTTAACTATGGCTACACCTTC. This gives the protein CASSYSKIAVNYGYTF.

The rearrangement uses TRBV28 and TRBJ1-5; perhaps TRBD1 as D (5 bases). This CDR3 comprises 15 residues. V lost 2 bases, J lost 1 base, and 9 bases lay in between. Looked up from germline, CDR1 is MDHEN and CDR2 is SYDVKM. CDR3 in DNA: TGTGCCAGCAGTTTAGGGGGGGGAAGCAATCAGCCCCAGCATTTT. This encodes CASSLGGGSNQPQHF.

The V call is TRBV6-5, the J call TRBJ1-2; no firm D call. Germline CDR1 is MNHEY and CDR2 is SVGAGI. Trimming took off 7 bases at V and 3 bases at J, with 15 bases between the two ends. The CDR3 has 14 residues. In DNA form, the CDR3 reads TGTGCCAGCACTCTTACAGCCCGGCACTATGGCTACACCTTC. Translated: CASTLTARHYGYTF.

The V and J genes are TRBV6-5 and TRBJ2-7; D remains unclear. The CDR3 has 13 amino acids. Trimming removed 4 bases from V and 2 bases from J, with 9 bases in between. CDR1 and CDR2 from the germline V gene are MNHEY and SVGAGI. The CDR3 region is CASSSTRAYEQYF. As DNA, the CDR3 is TGTGCCAGCAGTTCCACAAGGGCCTACGAGCAGTACTTC.

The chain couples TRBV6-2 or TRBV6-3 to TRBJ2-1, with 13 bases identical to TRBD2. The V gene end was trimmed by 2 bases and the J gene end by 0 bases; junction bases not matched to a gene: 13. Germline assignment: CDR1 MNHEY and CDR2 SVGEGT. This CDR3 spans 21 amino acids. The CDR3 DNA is TGTGCCAGCAGTTACCCTCGTTTGACTAGCGGGGGGTTGAGCTCCTACAATGAGCAGTTCTTC. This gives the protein CASSYPRLTSGGLSSYNEQFF.

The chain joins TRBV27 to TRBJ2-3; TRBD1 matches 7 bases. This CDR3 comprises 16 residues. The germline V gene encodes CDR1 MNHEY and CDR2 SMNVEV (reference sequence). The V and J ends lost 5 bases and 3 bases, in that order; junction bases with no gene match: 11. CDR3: CASSRRPGQITDTQYF. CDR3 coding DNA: TGTGCCAGCAGTCGCCGTCCGGGACAGATAACAGATACGCAGTATTTT.